This entry features one TCR beta chain sequence. What it binds is not known. The CDR3 has 13 residues. Germline-derived CDR1 and CDR2 are SQVTM and ANQGSEA. Trimming stripped 4 bases from V and 5 bases from J, with 14 bases between. The source of the sample is a study of blood T cells in healthy people across ages. General study findings and limits: TCR beta diversity was tightly associated with the proportion of naive T cells. Nothing was known about donor CMV status, and this possibly confounded expanded clonotype changes. Long-lived and aged donors differed, with more naive CD4+ cells and higher diversity in the long-lived.

The authors ran a second PCR of roughly 6 to 11 cycles using a sample-barcoded 5' primer and a J-beta primer mix. Via MiXCR, TCRdb re-called the 5' RACE reads, giving one row per CDR3 protein. The profile covers about 800,000 distinct CDR3 sequences, with about 62% appearing a single time and about 20% taken by the ten largest. Donors each provided 8 to 10 milliliters of peripheral blood. This chain connects TRBV29-1 to TRBJ1-2, with a weak D call TRBD1 (6 bases). Material for sequencing was blood. The sequence came from a man between 25 and 39 years old in good health. The CDR3 here is CSVGGGSPYGYTF. DNA for the CDR3: TGCAGCGTTGGGGGGGGCAGTCCTTATGGCTACACCTTC.